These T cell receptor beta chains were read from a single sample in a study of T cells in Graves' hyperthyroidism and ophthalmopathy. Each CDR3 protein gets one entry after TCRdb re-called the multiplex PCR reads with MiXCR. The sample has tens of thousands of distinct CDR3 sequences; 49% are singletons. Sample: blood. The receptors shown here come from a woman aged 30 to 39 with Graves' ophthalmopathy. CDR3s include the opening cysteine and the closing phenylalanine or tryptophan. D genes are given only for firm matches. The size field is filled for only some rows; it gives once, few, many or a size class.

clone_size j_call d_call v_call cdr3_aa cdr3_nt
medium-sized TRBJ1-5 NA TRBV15 CATSRDRHQPQHF TGTGCCACCAGCAGAGATCGTCATCAGCCCCAGCATTTT
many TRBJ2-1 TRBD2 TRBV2 CASVLAGAPEQFF TGTGCCAGCGTACTAGCGGGAGCCCCTGAGCAGTTCTTC
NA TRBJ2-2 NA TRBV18 CASSLAEGGELFF TGTGCCAGCTCACTAGCCGAGGGCGGGGAGCTGTTTTTT
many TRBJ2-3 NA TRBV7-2 CASSYDGSTDTQYF TGTGCCAGCAGCTATGACGGTAGCACAGATACGCAGTATTTT
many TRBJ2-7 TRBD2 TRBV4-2 CASSQDRGLAGQEGEQYF TGTGCCAGCAGCCAAGACCGGGGACTAGCGGGGCAAGAAGGCGAGCAGTACTTC
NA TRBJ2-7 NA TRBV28 CASSFVAYEQYF TGTGCCAGCAGTTTTGTCGCCTACGAGCAGTACTTC
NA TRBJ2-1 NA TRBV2 CASSVPKKGQFDEQFF TGTGCCAGCAGTGTTCCTAAAAAAGGACAGTTCGATGAGCAGTTCTTC
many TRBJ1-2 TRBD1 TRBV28 CASRIGQDYGYTF TGTGCCAGCAGAATTGGACAGGACTATGGCTACACCTTC
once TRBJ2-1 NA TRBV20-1 CSARGRDEQFF TGCAGTGCTAGGGGGCGGGATGAGCAGTTCTTC
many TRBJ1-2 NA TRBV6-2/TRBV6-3 CASSYGVGFGGYTF TGTGCCAGCAGTTACGGGGTTGGCTTCGGTGGCTACACCTTC
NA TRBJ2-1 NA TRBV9 CASGRGGNEQFF TGTGCCAGCGGGAGAGGGGGCAATGAGCAGTTCTTC
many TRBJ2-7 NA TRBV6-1 CASRNDRYSYEQYF TGTGCCAGCAGGAATGACAGGTACTCCTACGAGCAGTACTTC
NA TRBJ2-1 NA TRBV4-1 CASSQAGGGTYNEQFF TGCGCCAGCAGCCAAGCAGGCGGCGGGACCTACAATGAGCAGTTCTTC
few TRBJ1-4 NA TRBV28 CASSFRQASTTNEKLFF TGTGCCAGCAGTTTTAGGCAGGCCTCAACAACTAATGAAAAACTGTTTTTT
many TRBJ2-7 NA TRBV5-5 CASSPAGTSLGLEQYF TGTGCCAGCAGCCCGGCGGGGACGTCCTTGGGTCTCGAGCAGTACTTC
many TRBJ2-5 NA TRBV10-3 CAIKKSGSTGETQYF TGTGCCATCAAGAAAAGCGGAAGCACCGGGGAGACCCAGTACTTC